Detailed here is one TCR beta chain. Its target is not known. Primers for the PCR totalled 60 Vbeta and 13 Jbeta. Sequencing used immunoSEQ multiplex PCR; TCRdb keeps in-frame clones, though not all of them. Of roughly 120,000 clones listed, about 80% are singletons. Trimming cost V 5 bases and J 10 bases; bases outside gene matches: 11. Looked up from germline, CDR1 is SGHRS and CDR2 is YFSETQ. The CDR3 has 14 amino acids. This record belongs to a study of cytomegalovirus exposure and HLA in healthy donors. Findings of the study overall: In a later analysis, at a false discovery rate of 0.05, roughly 17,000 TCR beta sequences matched HLA alleles.

The source material was PBMCs. This sequence joins TRBV5-1 and TRBJ2-1; the match to TRBD2 covers 8 bases. The source is a male donor in good health and CMV-seronegative. The CDR3 reads CASSDLSGRGEQFF. CDR3 coding DNA: TGCGCCAGCAGTGACTTGAGCGGGAGAGGGGAGCAGTTCTTC.